These 14 T cell receptor beta chains were sequenced from one sample in a study of blood T cell repertoires in COVID-19. Profiling relied on immunoSEQ multiplex PCR, and the TCRdb table lists in-frame clones only, not all of them. Here the sample spans over 70,000 clones, about 80% being singletons. Input material: peripheral blood. The source of these receptors is a woman of 80 years or more with acute or convalescent COVID-19.

V is TRBV6-5 and J is TRBJ1-1; D is unresolved. V lost 7 bases and J 4 bases, leaving 13 bases between the germline ends. The germline V gene has CDR1 MNHEY and CDR2 SVGAGI. CDR3 length equals 13 residues. The CDR3 region has the DNA TGTGCCAGCACGGCCCGAACGGGCACTGAAGCTTTCTTT. Translation gives CASTARTGTEAFF.

The gene calls are TRBV5-5 and TRBJ2-4, with TRBD1 identical over 7 bases. Germline V gene sequence: CDR1 SGHKS, CDR2 YYEKEE (reference sequence). The trim removed 3 bases at V and 9 bases at J, leaving 6 bases unmatched. The CDR3 totals 13 residues. The CDR3 DNA reads as TGTGCCAGCAGCTCCCTACAGGGGACCATTCAGTACTTC. Translation: CASSSLQGTIQYF.

In this sample, this clone turned up a few times. The V and J genes are TRBV19 and TRBJ2-1; 7 nucleotides agree with TRBD2. Germline V CDR1 and CDR2: LNHDA, SQIVND (reference sequence). The CDR3 sequence is 15 residues long. V shed 7 bases and J 8 bases; nucleotides not matched to a gene: 14. The CDR3 here is CASIPSGEGPDEQFF. The CDR3 DNA reads TGTGCCAGTATACCCTCGGGGGAGGGCCCGGATGAGCAGTTCTTC.

The rearrangement uses TRBV19 and TRBJ2-1, with TRBD2 matching over 9 bases. The CDR3 loop spans 17 amino acids. Germline V lookup: CDR1 LNHDA, CDR2 SQIVND (reference sequence). V lost 1 base, J lost 7 bases, and 11 bases stayed unmatched. The CDR3 spells CASSIGGGSGSFNEQFF. CDR3 coding DNA: TGTGCCAGTAGTATAGGGGGGGGTAGCGGGAGTTTTAATGAGCAGTTCTTC.

This chain links TRBV27 with TRBJ2-3; 7 nucleotides match TRBD1. From germline, CDR1 is MNHEY and CDR2 SMNVEV (reference sequence). Trimming took 3 bases from V and 3 from J; bases not matched to a gene: 3. The CDR3 loop spans 14 amino acids. The CDR3 coding sequence is TGTGCCAGCAGTTTTTGGGGACAGACAGATACGCAGTATTTT. It codes for CASSFWGQTDTQYF.

The gene calls are TRBV3-1 (or the pseudogene TRBV3-2) and TRBJ1-1, with 10 bases that match TRBD1. This CDR3 has 15 residues. Looked up from germline, CDR1 is LGHDT and CDR2 is YNNKEL (reference sequence). The V gene end was trimmed by 5 bases and the J gene end by 3 bases; junction bases not matched to a gene: 6. CDR3 bases: TGTGCCAGCAGCGATCGGGACAGGGGATACACTGAAGCTTTCTTT. Amino acids: CASSDRDRGYTEAFF.

J is TRBJ2-5 and V is TRBV5-4, with 8 bases that match TRBD1. This CDR3 has 15 residues. With V trimmed by 4 bases and J by 6 bases, 11 bases remained unmatched. Per germline, CDR1 SGHNT and CDR2 YYREEE (reference sequence). This CDR3 is CASSLGQGVGKTQYF. CDR3 DNA: TGTGCCAGCAGCCTTGGACAGGGAGTCGGGAAGACCCAGTACTTC.

This clone was observed a handful of times. The chain carries TRBV10-1 and TRBJ2-3; D possibly corresponds to TRBD2 (7 bases). CDR1 is WNHNN and CDR2 is SYGVQD in the germline V gene (reference sequence). CDR3 length: 14 amino acids. V dropped 3 bases and J dropped 4 bases, with 11 bases sitting between them. The DNA for the CDR3 is TGCGCCAGCAGTGATGGGGGGGCCTCAGATACGCAGTATTTT. Protein sequence: CASSDGGASDTQYF.

This chain joins TRBV9 and TRBJ2-3; the match to TRBD2 covers 8 bases. Trimming removed 6 bases from V and 3 bases from J; junction bases left unmatched: 3. The CDR3 sequence is 13 residues long. The germline V gene encodes CDR1 SGDLS and CDR2 YYNGEE. CDR3 in DNA: TGTGCCAGCAACCGGGGGGGGACAGATACGCAGTATTTT. This codes for CASNRGGTDTQYF.

The CDR3: CASTKTAGGNQPQHF. CDR3 DNA: TGTGCCAGCACCAAGACAGCCGGTGGCAATCAGCCCCAGCATTTT. This chain links TRBV3-1 (or the pseudogene TRBV3-2) with TRBJ1-5; tentatively, D is TRBD1 (5 bases). The CDR3 loop spans 15 amino acids. Trimming left V 7 bases short and J 2 bases short, with 15 bases between. Germline V gene data show CDR1 as LGHDT and CDR2 as YNNKEL (reference sequence).

The chain uses TRBV6-5 and TRBJ1-1; TRBD1 might be the D (5 bases). The CDR3 consists of 14 residues. Between the trimmed V and J ends, which lost 2 bases and 0 bases, there was a span of 7 bases. Per the germline V gene, CDR1 is MNHEY and CDR2 is SVGAGI. CDR3 region: CASSYGGVNTEAFF. For the CDR3, the DNA is TGTGCCAGCAGTTACGGGGGGGTGAACACTGAAGCTTTCTTT.

The CDR3 loop reads CAISDPGGAYNEQFF. The CDR3 bases are TGTGCCATCAGTGACCCGGGAGGAGCCTACAATGAGCAGTTCTTC. The J gene is TRBJ2-1, the V gene TRBV10-3, with TRBD2 matching over 7 bases. Germline CDR1 ENHRY, CDR2 SYGVKD. This CDR3 is 15 amino acids long. The trim removed 3 bases at V and 2 bases at J, leaving 4 bases unmatched.

This chain uses TRBV2 with TRBJ1-4; no clear D gene. The CDR3 extends over 14 amino acids. Germline V gene lookup returns CDR1 SNHLY and CDR2 FYNNEI. Deletions cut 7 bases from V and 2 bases from J, with 11 bases between. CDR3 nucleotides: TGTGCCAGCACCCTAGGTGGGACTAATGAAAAACTGTTTTTT. Its protein is CASTLGGTNEKLFF.

The table lists this clone with a count of one. The V and J genes are TRBV3-1 (or the pseudogene TRBV3-2) and TRBJ1-5; no firm D call. This CDR3 has 15 amino acids. V was pared by 3 bases and J by 0 bases, with 9 bases between. CDR1 is LGHDT and CDR2 is YNNKEL in the germline V gene (reference sequence). The CDR3 loop is CASSQGRHSNQPQHF. The DNA for the CDR3 is TGTGCCAGCAGCCAGGGCAGGCATAGCAATCAGCCCCAGCATTTT.